This paragraph covers one TCR beta chain sequence. The study ran its PCR with 60 Vbeta and 13 Jbeta primers. Some clones are missing from TCRdb's copy, which holds only in-frame ones; the method was immunoSEQ multiplex PCR. Of around 140,000 clones in the sample, more than 70% were seen once. Trimming took off 4 bases at V and 2 bases at J, with 10 bases between the two ends. Germline V gene data show CDR1 as GTSNPN and CDR2 as SVGIG (reference sequence). CDR3 length equals 13 residues. The entry originates in a study of cytomegalovirus exposure and HLA in healthy donors. The sequence was collected from a man over 45 in good health and CMV-seronegative. The chain combines TRBV30 with TRBJ2-3; no clear D gene. Sequenced sample: PBMCs. Here the CDR3 reads CAWNAQNTDTQYF. Written as DNA, the CDR3 is TGTGCCTGGAACGCACAAAACACAGATACGCAGTATTTT.